This entry is about one T cell receptor (beta chain). This entry belongs to a study of CD8 T cells in Susac syndrome. Deletions cut 2 bases from V and 4 bases from J, with 14 bases between. Germline CDR1 reads SGHDN; CDR2 reads FVKESK. There are 15 residues in the CDR3. Reverse transcription of about 0.45 to 1 ug RNA was performed with random hexamers. TCRdb called the immunoSEQ multiplex PCR reads again in MiXCR, with one record for every CDR3 protein. The repertoire holds 230,000 or so distinct CDR3 sequences, nearly 97% seen once, with 0.095% in the top ten. Sequenced material: CD4+ T cells from PBMCs. The receptor was isolated from a human donor with multiple sclerosis. The chain couples TRBV14 to TRBJ1-1; D may be TRBD1 (6 bases). CDR3 DNA: TGTGCCAGCAGCCAAATGACAGGTGGTGGCACTGAAGCTTTCTTT. It codes for CASSQMTGGGTEAFF.